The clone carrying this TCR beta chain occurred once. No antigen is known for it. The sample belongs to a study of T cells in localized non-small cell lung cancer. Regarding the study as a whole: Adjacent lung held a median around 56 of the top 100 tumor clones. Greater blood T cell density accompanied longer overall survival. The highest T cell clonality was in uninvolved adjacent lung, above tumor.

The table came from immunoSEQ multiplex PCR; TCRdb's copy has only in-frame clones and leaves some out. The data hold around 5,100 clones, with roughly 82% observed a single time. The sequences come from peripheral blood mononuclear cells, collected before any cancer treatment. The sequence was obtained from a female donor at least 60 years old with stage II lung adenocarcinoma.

The CDR3 DNA reads as TGTGCCAGCAGTTTTCCACTAGCGGGTGGGACAGATACGCAGTATTTT. This encodes CASSFPLAGGTDTQYF. This chain links TRBV28 with TRBJ2-3; TRBD2 aligns across 9 bases. Germline-derived CDR1 and CDR2 are MDHEN and SYDVKM. The J segment lost 3 bases and the V segment lost 3 bases, leaving 7 bases of the junction unmatched. The CDR3 runs 16 residues.